A single T cell receptor (beta chain) is shown here with its context. These data are taken from a study of PD-L1 blockade in urothelial cancer. Study-wide context: Males with bladder-origin urothelial cancer constituted about 85% of the roughly 30 patients. Prior exposure to chemotherapy in patients amounted to 0 to 3 regimens received. The median number of T cells present in blood samples was about 130,000.

Using immunoSEQ multiplex PCR, the repertoire was profiled, and TCRdb retains in-frame clones only, with some absent. The sample lists about 70,000 clones, under 90% seen once, with 4.7% in the top ten. Enrolled patients showed locally advanced or metastatic urothelial carcinoma. The V end lost 0 bases, the J end lost 8 bases, and 14 bases lay between the germline ends. The CDR3 consists of 15 residues. Germline V CDR1 and CDR2: SGHTS, YDEGEE. The rearrangement links TRBV5-8 to TRBJ1-4; D unclear. The sequences come from PBMCs, collected around atezolizumab (anti-PD-L1) treatment. This receptor was obtained from a man between 65 and 79 years old with urothelial cancer. CDR3 in DNA: TGTGCCAGCAGCTTGGGAGGGTTGGTAAAGGAAAAACTGTTTTTT. Translation: CASSLGGLVKEKLFF.